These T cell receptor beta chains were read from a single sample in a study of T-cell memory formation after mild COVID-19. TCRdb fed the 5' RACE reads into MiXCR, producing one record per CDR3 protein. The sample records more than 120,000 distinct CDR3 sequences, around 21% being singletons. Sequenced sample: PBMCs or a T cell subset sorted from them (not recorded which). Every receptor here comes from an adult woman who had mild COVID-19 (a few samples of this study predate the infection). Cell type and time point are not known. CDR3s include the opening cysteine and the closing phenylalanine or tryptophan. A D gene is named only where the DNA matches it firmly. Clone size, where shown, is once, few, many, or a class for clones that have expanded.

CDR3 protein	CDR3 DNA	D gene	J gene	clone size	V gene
CASSSAGAGYNEQFF	TGTGCCAGCAGCAGCGCAGGGGCCGGGTACAATGAGCAGTTCTTC	NA	TRBJ2-1	NA	TRBV5-5
CASSPTPGTGGEQYF	TGCGCCAGCAGCCCCACCCCCGGGACAGGGGGCGAGCAGTACTTC	TRBD1	TRBJ2-7	NA	TRBV4-3
CSVAQGAETQYF	TGCAGCGTTGCACAGGGTGCAGAGACCCAGTACTTC	NA	TRBJ2-5	NA	TRBV29-1
CASSWDRVNTEAFF	TGTGCCAGCAGTTGGGACAGGGTAAACACTGAAGCTTTCTTT	TRBD1	TRBJ1-1	NA	TRBV12-3/TRBV12-4
CASSRDRAAGYTF	TGTGCCAGCAGCCGCGACAGGGCGGCTGGCTACACCTTC	TRBD1	TRBJ1-2	few	TRBV6-6
CASDPGGAGGYTF	TGTGCCAGCGATCCCGGAGGAGCGGGGGGCTACACCTTC	NA	TRBJ1-2	NA	TRBV7-9
CASSSSTRRGYDTQYF	TGTGCCAGCAGTTCCTCGACTAGACGGGGCTATGATACGCAGTATTTT	NA	TRBJ2-3	NA	TRBV12-3/TRBV12-4
CASSEARQYSNQPQHF	TGTGCCAGCAGTGAAGCCCGACAGTATAGCAATCAGCCCCAGCATTTT	NA	TRBJ1-5	NA	TRBV6-1
CASSLVGSGELFF	TGTGCCAGCAGTTTAGTTGGCAGCGGGGAGCTGTTTTTT	NA	TRBJ2-2	few	TRBV12-3/TRBV12-4
CASSLDFNEQFF	TGTGCCAGCAGCTTGGATTTCAATGAGCAGTTCTTC	NA	TRBJ2-1	few	TRBV5-4
CASSQEGASGYEQYF	TGCGCCAGCAGCCAAGAGGGGGCTAGCGGATACGAGCAGTACTTC	NA	TRBJ2-7	many	TRBV4-1
CASSSGTLMEETQYF	TGCGCCAGCAGCTCTGGGACTCTAATGGAGGAGACCCAGTACTTC	NA	TRBJ2-5	few	TRBV5-1
CAWSYGHYNEQFF	TGTGCCTGGAGTTACGGCCACTACAATGAGCAGTTCTTC	NA	TRBJ2-1	many	TRBV30
CATSDPGTAETQYF	TGTGCCACCAGTGATCCTGGGACCGCAGAGACCCAGTACTTC	NA	TRBJ2-5	NA	TRBV24-1
CASTPGGSTDTQYF	TGTGCCAGCACTCCTGGCGGAAGCACAGATACGCAGTATTTT	NA	TRBJ2-3	few	TRBV6-2/TRBV6-3
CASSLGSGLLVHSYNEQFF	TGTGCCAGCAGCTTAGGTTCCGGCCTACTAGTCCACTCCTACAATGAGCAGTTCTTC	NA	TRBJ2-1	few	TRBV7-9
CASSPRQGMTLAQYF	TGTGCCAGCTCACCAAGACAGGGTATGACCTTGGCGCAGTATTTT	TRBD1	TRBJ2-3	NA	TRBV18
CASSARSLGYEQYF	TGTGCCAGCAGCGCGCGGTCCCTGGGATACGAGCAGTACTTC	NA	TRBJ2-7	NA	TRBV3-1
CASTLDRWSMNTEAFF	TGTGCCAGCACTTTGGACCGTTGGAGCATGAACACTGAAGCTTTCTTT	NA	TRBJ1-1	NA	TRBV6-5
CASSLGLAGETGEQYF	TGTGCCAGCAGCCTCGGACTAGCGGGAGAGACGGGCGAGCAGTACTTC	TRBD2	TRBJ2-7	few	TRBV28
CASSADTGELFF	TGTGCCAGCAGTGCCGACACCGGGGAGCTGTTTTTT	NA	TRBJ2-2	few	TRBV2
CASSLDRLAGGPDTQYF	TGTGCCAGCAGCTTAGATCGGCTAGCGGGAGGGCCAGATACGCAGTATTTT	TRBD2	TRBJ2-3	few	TRBV7-2
CASSYPGHTEAFF	TGTGCCAGCAGTTACCCGGGCCACACTGAAGCTTTCTTT	NA	TRBJ1-1	NA	TRBV6-5
CASTLGGLKKLFF	TGTGCCAGTACCTTAGGGGGGCTCAAAAAACTGTTTTTT	NA	TRBJ1-4	NA	TRBV12-3/TRBV12-4
CASSELTSGGNEQFF	TGTGCCAGCAGTGAATTGACTAGCGGGGGGAATGAGCAGTTCTTC	TRBD2	TRBJ2-1	NA	TRBV25-1
CASSQDWTGRTFF	TGTGCCAGCAGCCAAGACTGGACAGGACGAACTTTCTTT	TRBD1	TRBJ1-1	NA	TRBV14
CASSNRPQAIETQYF	TGCGCCAGCAGCAACCGGCCTCAAGCCATAGAGACCCAGTACTTC	NA	TRBJ2-5	NA	TRBV5-1
CSARGAGAGEQFF	TGCAGTGCTAGAGGTGCAGGGGCGGGTGAGCAGTTCTTC	NA	TRBJ2-1	NA	TRBV20-1
CASSQEPSSWTGIHIQYF	TGTGCCAGCAGCCAAGAGCCGTCCTCATGGACAGGGATACACATTCAGTACTTC	TRBD1	TRBJ2-4	NA	TRBV4-2
CASSSLAGGIVNEQFF	TGTGCCAGCAGCTCGCTAGCGGGAGGGATAGTGAATGAGCAGTTCTTC	TRBD2	TRBJ2-1	few	TRBV7-6
CAISDRVTEAFF	TGTGCCATCAGCGACAGGGTCACTGAAGCTTTCTTT	TRBD1	TRBJ1-1	few	TRBV10-3
CASREWGEQYF	TGTGCCAGCAGGGAGTGGGGGGAGCAGTACTTC	NA	TRBJ2-7	NA	TRBV27
CATSGGTGLNTEAFF	TGTGCCACCAGTGGCGGGACAGGACTGAACACTGAAGCTTTCTTT	TRBD1	TRBJ1-1	NA	TRBV24-1
CASSFTSGTRAGELFF	TGTGCCAGCAGTTTCACTAGCGGGACACGGGCCGGGGAGCTGTTTTTT	TRBD2	TRBJ2-2	few	TRBV27
CSVGQGGSSYNEQYF	TGCAGCGTTGGGCAAGGGGGTTCGTCCTACAATGAGCAGTACTTC	NA	TRBJ2-7	few	TRBV29-1
CASSSGGYGYTF	TGTGCCAGCAGTTCCGGGGGCTATGGCTACACCTTC	NA	TRBJ1-2	NA	TRBV5-6
CASSQVQRNTEAFF	TGCGCCAGCAGCCAAGTGCAAAGGAACACTGAAGCTTTCTTT	NA	TRBJ1-1	NA	TRBV4-1
CASSPHRYSPLHF	TGTGCCAGCAGCCCTCACCGTTATTCACCCCTCCACTTT	NA	TRBJ1-6	few	TRBV27
CASSLQTGATDTQYF	TGTGCCAGCAGCCTCCAGACGGGGGCCACAGATACGCAGTATTTT	NA	TRBJ2-3	NA	TRBV9
CSARLVAGGSDTQYF	TGCAGTGCTAGATTGGTAGCGGGAGGGTCAGATACGCAGTATTTT	TRBD2	TRBJ2-3	few	TRBV20-1
CASSYRTRGEQYF	TGTGCCAGCAGTTACAGGACTAGAGGCGAGCAGTACTTC	TRBD2	TRBJ2-7	few	TRBV6-2/TRBV6-3
CASRTGGLASSYNEQFF	TGTGCCAGCCGGACGGGAGGTCTAGCGAGCTCCTACAATGAGCAGTTCTTC	TRBD2	TRBJ2-1	few	TRBV6-5
CASAVSTSGRARPGELFF	TGTGCCAGCGCCGTTTCTACTAGCGGGAGGGCCCGACCGGGGGAGCTGTTTTTT	TRBD2	TRBJ2-2	NA	TRBV6-5
CSARQPLQVDEQYF	TGCAGTGCACGTCAGCCTCTTCAGGTGGACGAGCAGTACTTC	NA	TRBJ2-7	NA	TRBV20-1
CASSTGGRETGELFF	TGTGCCAGCAGTACCGGGGGGAGGGAAACCGGGGAGCTGTTTTTT	TRBD2	TRBJ2-2	few	TRBV7-2
CASGGRSTGELFF	TGCGCCAGCGGGGGGAGATCCACCGGGGAGCTGTTTTTT	NA	TRBJ2-2	NA	TRBV4-3
CASSQETGRDEQFF	TGTGCCAGCAGCCAAGAGACAGGGCGAGATGAGCAGTTCTTC	TRBD1	TRBJ2-1	NA	TRBV4-2
CASSVVPAGADTQYF	TGTGCCAGCAGCGTAGTCCCAGCGGGTGCAGATACGCAGTATTTT	NA	TRBJ2-3	NA	TRBV9
CASSTGTSGGSDTQYF	TGTGCCAGCAGTACCGGGACTAGCGGGGGATCGGATACGCAGTATTTT	TRBD2	TRBJ2-3	few	TRBV2
CASDRTGAGISRSTDTQYF	TGCGCCAGCGATCGGACAGGGGCAGGGATCTCCCGAAGCACAGATACGCAGTATTTT	TRBD1	TRBJ2-3	few	TRBV5-1
CASRAGTRAFF	TGTGCCAGCAGGGCAGGGACTCGAGCTTTCTTT	NA	TRBJ1-1	NA	TRBV6-5
CASSQDTGYRDTQYF	TGTGCCAGCAGCCAAGACACAGGATACAGAGATACGCAGTATTTT	NA	TRBJ2-3	NA	TRBV14